Detailed here is one T cell receptor (beta chain). The antigen remains unidentified. They built TCR cDNA with 5'RACE template switching, a step that put in a universal primer site and UMIs. TCRdb analysed the 5' RACE reads with MiXCR anew, one entry per CDR3 protein. The sample consists of 500,000 to 650,000 distinct CDR3 sequences, roughly 13% of them appearing once. CDR3 length: 13 residues. Looked up from germline, CDR1 is SQVTM and CDR2 is ANQGSEA. V gave up 4 bases and J gave up 7 bases; unmatched junction bases: 9. The data were taken from a study of T cells after yellow fever vaccination. Broader study findings: Clonotypes shared by both compartments, CD4 and CD8, made up a small share. The secondary response peaked faster, at day 5 versus 15, but was weaker.

The specimen comprised PBMCs, sampled on the day of the yellow fever booster vaccination. The clonotype comes from a young man who received the YFV17D yellow fever vaccine. The V call is TRBV29-1, the J call TRBJ2-7, with TRBD1 matching 8 bases. CDR3 amino acids: CSVGDRSRGEQYF. CDR3 DNA sequence: TGCAGCGTTGGGGACAGGAGTCGTGGGGAGCAGTACTTC.